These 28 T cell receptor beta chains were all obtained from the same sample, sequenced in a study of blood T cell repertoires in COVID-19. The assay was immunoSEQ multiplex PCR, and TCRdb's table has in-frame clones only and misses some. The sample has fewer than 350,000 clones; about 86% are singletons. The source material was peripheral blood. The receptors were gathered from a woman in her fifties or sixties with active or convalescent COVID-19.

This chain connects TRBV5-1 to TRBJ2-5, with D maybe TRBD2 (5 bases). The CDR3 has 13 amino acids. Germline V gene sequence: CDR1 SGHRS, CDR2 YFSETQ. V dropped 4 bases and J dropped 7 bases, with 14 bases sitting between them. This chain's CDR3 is CASSPDGVATQYF. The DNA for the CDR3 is TGCGCCAGCAGCCCAGACGGGGTGGCGACCCAGTACTTC. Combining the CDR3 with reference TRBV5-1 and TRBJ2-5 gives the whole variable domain KAGVTQTPRYLIKTRGQQVTLSCSPISGHRSVSWYQQTPGQGLQFLFEYFSETQRNKGNFPGRFSGRQFSNSRSEMNVSTLELGDSALYLCASSPDGVATQYFGPGTRLLVL.

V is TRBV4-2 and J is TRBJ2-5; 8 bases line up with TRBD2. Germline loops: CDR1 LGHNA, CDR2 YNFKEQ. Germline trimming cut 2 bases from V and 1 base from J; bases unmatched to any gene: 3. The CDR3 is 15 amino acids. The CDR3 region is CASSQTGGTQETQYF. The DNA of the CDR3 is TGTGCCAGCAGCCAAACGGGGGGGACCCAAGAGACCCAGTACTTC.

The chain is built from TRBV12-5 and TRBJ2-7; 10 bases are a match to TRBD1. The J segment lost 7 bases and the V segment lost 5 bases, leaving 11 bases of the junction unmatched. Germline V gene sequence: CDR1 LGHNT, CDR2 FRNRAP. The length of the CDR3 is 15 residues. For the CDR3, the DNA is TGTGCTAGTGGTAAATCCGGGACAGGGGCTGGGGAGCAGTACTTC. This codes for CASGKSGTGAGEQYF.

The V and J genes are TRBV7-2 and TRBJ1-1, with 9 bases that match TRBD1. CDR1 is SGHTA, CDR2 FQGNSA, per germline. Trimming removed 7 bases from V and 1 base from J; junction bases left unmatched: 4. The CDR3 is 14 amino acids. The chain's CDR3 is CASTPQGANTEAFF. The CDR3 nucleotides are TGTGCCAGCACCCCACAGGGGGCGAACACTGAAGCTTTCTTT.

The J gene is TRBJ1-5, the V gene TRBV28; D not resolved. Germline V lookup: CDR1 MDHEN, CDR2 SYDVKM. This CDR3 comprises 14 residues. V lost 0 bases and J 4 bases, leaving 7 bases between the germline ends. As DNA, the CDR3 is TGTGCCAGCAGTTTATGGGGCCAGAATCAGCCCCAGCATTTT. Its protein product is CASSLWGQNQPQHF.

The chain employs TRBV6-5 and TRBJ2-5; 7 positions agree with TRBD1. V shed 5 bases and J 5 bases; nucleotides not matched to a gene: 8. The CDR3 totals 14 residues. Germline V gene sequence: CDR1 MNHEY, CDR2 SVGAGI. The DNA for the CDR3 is TGTGCCAGCAGTCTTTACTACAGGGGCGAGACCCAGTACTTC. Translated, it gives CASSLYYRGETQYF.

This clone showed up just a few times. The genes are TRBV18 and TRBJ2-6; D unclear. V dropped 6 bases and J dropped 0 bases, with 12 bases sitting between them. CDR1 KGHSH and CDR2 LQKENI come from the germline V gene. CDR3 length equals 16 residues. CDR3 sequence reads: CASSPTTPSGANVLTF. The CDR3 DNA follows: TGTGCCAGCTCTCCCACCACTCCCTCTGGGGCCAACGTCCTGACTTTC.

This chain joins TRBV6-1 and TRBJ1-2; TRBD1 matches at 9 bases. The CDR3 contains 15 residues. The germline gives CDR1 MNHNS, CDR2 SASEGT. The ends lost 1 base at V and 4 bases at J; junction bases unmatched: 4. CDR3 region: CASSEGTGAGYGYTF. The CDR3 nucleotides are TGTGCCAGCAGTGAAGGGACAGGGGCGGGCTATGGCTACACCTTC.

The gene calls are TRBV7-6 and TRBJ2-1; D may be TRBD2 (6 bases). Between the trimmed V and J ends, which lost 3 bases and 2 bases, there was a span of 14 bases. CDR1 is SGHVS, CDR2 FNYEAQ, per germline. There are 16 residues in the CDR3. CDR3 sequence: CASSLGIAATYNEQFF. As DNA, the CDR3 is TGTGCCAGCAGCTTGGGCATAGCGGCAACCTACAATGAGCAGTTCTTC.

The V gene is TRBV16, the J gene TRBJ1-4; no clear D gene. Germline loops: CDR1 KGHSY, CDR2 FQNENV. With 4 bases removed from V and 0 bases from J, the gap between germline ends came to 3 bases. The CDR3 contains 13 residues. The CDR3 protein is CASSPATNEKLFF. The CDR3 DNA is TGTGCCAGCAGCCCTGCAACTAATGAAAAACTGTTTTTT.

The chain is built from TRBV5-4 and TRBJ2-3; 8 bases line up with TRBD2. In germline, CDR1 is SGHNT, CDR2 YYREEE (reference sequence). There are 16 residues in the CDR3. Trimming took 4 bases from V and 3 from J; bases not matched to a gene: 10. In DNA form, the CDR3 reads TGTGCCAGCAGCCGGGGGGCGGGGGGAGGAACAGATACGCAGTATTTT. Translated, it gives CASSRGAGGGTDTQYF.

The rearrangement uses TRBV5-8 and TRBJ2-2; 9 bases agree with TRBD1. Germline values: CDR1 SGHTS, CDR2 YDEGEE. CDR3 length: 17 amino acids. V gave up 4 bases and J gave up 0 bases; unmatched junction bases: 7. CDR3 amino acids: CASSDYRGPANTGELFF. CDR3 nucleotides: TGTGCCAGCAGCGACTACAGGGGGCCGGCGAACACCGGGGAGCTGTTTTTT.

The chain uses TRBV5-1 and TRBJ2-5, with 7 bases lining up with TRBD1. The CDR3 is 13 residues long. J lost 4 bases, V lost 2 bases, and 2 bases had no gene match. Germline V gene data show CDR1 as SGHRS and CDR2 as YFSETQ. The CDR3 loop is CASSFDRAETQYF. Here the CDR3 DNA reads TGCGCCAGCAGCTTTGACAGGGCAGAGACCCAGTACTTC. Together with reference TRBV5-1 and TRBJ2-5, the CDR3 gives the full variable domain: KAGVTQTPRYLIKTRGQQVTLSCSPISGHRSVSWYQQTPGQGLQFLFEYFSETQRNKGNFPGRFSGRQFSNSRSEMNVSTLELGDSALYLCASSFDRAETQYFGPGTRLLVL.

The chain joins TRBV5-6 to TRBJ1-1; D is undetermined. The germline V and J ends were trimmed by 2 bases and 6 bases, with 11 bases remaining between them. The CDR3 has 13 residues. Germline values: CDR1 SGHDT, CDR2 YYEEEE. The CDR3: CASSFRQASEAFF. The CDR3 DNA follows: TGTGCCAGCAGCTTTCGTCAGGCTTCTGAAGCTTTCTTT.

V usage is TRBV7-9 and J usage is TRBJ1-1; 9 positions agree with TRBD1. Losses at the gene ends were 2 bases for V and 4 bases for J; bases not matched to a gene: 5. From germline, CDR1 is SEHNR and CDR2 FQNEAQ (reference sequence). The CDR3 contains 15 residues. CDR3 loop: CASSLNRGRSTEAFF. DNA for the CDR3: TGTGCCAGCAGCTTAAACAGGGGGCGCAGCACTGAAGCTTTCTTT.

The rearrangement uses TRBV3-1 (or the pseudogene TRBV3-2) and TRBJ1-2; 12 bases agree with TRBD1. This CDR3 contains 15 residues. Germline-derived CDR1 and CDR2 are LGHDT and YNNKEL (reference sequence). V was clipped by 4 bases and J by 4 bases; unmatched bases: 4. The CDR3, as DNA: TGTGCCAGCAGCCGGGACAGGGGGCAGGGCTATGGCTACACCTTC. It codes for CASSRDRGQGYGYTF.

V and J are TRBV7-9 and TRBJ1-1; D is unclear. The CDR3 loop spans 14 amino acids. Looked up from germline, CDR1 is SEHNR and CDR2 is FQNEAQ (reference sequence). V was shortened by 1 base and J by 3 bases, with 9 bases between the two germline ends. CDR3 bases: TGTGCCAGCAGCTTAGTGGCGGAGCACACTGAAGCTTTCTTT. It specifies CASSLVAEHTEAFF.

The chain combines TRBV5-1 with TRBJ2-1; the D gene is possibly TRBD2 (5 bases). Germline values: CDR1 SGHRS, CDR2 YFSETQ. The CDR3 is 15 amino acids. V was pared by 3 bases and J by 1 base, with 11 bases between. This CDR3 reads CASSSGSGSYNEQFF. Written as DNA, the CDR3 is TGCGCCAGCAGCTCGGGGTCGGGGTCCTACAATGAGCAGTTCTTC.

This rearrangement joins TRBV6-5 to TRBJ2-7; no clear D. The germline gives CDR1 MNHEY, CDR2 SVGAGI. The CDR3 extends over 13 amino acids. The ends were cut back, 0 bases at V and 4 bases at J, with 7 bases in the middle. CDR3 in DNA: TGTGCCAGCAGTTACTCGCAAGCTTACGAGCAGTACTTC. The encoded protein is CASSYSQAYEQYF.

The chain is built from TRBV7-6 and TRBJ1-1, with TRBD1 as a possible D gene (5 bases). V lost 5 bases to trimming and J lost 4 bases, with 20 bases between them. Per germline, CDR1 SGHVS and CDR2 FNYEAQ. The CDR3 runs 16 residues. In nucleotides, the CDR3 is TGTGCCAGCAGCGATGACAGAAGACTCTCCCTCACTGAAGCTTTCTTT. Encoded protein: CASSDDRRLSLTEAFF. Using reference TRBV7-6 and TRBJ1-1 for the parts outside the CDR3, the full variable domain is GAGVSQSPRYKVTKRGQDVALRCDPISGHVSLYWYRQALGQGPEFLTYFNYEAQQDKSGLPNDRFSAERPEGSISTLTIQRTEQRDSAMYRCASSDDRRLSLTEAFFGQGTRLTVV.

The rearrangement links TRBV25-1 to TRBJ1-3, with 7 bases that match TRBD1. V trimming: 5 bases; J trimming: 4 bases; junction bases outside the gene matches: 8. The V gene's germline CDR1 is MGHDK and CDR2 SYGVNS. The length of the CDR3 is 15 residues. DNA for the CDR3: TGTGCCAGCAGTCAACCACAGGGGTCCGGAAACACCATATATTTT. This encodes CASSQPQGSGNTIYF. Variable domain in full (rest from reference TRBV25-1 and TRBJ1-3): EADIYQTPRYLVIGTGKKITLECSQTMGHDKMYWYQQDPGMELHLIHYSYGVNSTEKGDLSSESTVSRIRTEHFPLTLESARPSHTSQYLCASSQPQGSGNTIYFGEGSWLTVV.

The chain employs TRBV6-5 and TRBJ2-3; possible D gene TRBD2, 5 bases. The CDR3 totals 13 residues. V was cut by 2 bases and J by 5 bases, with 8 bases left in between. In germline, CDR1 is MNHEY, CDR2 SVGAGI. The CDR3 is CASSYDGEDTQYF. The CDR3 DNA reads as TGTGCCAGCAGTTACGACGGGGAAGATACGCAGTATTTT.

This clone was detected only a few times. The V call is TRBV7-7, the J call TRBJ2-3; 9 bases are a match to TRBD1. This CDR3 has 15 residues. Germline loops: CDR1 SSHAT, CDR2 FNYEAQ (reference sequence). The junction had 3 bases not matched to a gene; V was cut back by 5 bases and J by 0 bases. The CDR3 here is CASSRDRASTDTQYF. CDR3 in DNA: TGTGCCAGCAGCCGGGACAGGGCTAGCACAGATACGCAGTATTTT.

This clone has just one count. The CDR3 bases are TGTGCCAGCAGCCAATCATCACAGGGGAACACTGAAGCTTTCTTT. As protein: CASSQSSQGNTEAFF. This rearrangement joins TRBV16 to TRBJ1-1, with D perhaps matching TRBD1 (6 bases). CDR1 is KGHSY, CDR2 FQNENV, per germline. There are 15 residues in the CDR3. Trimming removed 0 bases from V and 1 base from J, with 9 bases in between.

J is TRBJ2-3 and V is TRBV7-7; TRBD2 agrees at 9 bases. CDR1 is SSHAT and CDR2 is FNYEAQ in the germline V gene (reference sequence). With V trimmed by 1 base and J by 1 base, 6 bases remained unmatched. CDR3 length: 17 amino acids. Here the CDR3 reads CASSLGRASGGTDTQYF. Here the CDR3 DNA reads TGTGCCAGCAGCTTAGGGCGGGCTAGCGGGGGCACAGATACGCAGTATTTT. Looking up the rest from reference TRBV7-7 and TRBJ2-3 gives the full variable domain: GAGVSQSPRYKVTKRGQDVTLRCDPISSHATLYWYQQALGQGPEFLTYFNYEAQPDKSGLPSDRFSAERPEGSISTLTIQRTEQRDSAMYRCASSLGRASGGTDTQYFGPGTRLTVL.

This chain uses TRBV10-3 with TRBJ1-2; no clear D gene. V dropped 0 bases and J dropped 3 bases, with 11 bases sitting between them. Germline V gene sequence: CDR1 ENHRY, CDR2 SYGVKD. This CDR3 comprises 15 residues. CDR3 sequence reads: CAISESSRSDYGYTF. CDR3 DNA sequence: TGTGCCATCAGTGAGTCTTCCAGATCCGACTATGGCTACACCTTC.

This CDR3 is CASSQTGGLINEQFF. The CDR3 nucleotides are TGCGCCAGCAGCCAGACGGGGGGGCTTATAAATGAGCAGTTCTTC. The J gene is TRBJ2-1, the V gene TRBV5-1, with 8 bases matching TRBD2. The CDR3 is 15 amino acids. V trimming: 4 bases; J trimming: 7 bases; junction bases outside the gene matches: 10. The germline V gene has CDR1 SGHRS and CDR2 YFSETQ.

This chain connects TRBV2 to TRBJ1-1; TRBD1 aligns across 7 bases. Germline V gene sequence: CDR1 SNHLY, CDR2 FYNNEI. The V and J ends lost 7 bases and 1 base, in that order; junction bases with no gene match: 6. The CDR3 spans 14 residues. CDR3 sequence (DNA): TGTGCCAGCACCACCTACAGGGGGAACACTGAAGCTTTCTTT. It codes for CASTTYRGNTEAFF. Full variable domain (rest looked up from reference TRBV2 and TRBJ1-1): EPEVTQTPSHQVTQMGQEVILRCVPISNHLYFYWYRQILGQKVEFLVSFYNNEISEKSEIFDDQFSVERPDGSNFTLKIRSTKLEDSAMYFCASTTYRGNTEAFFGQGTRLTVV.